This entry is about one T cell receptor beta chain. The data are from a study of T-cell memory formation after mild COVID-19. V shed 7 bases and J shed 5 bases, with 16 bases lying between them. CDR3 size: 14 residues. Germline values: CDR1 KGHDR, CDR2 SFDVKD. Using constant-segment primers, 5'RACE produced TCR alpha and TCR beta cDNA libraries carrying sample barcodes and UMIs. Via MiXCR, TCRdb re-called the 5' RACE reads, giving one row per CDR3 protein. The data contain fewer than 250,000 distinct CDR3 sequences, about 10% of them seen just once; the ten biggest clones take up around 3.3%. The chain joins TRBV24-1 to TRBJ1-2; D may be TRBD1 (6 bases). The origin of this receptor is a man aged 18 to 30 who had mild COVID-19 (a few samples of this study predate the infection). Cell type and time point are not known. The sample comprised PBMCs or a T cell subset sorted from them (not recorded which). For the CDR3, the DNA is TGTGCCACCAGCGAATCGAGCAGGGGATATGGCTACACCTTC. Translated: CATSESSRGYGYTF.